These 9 T cell receptor beta chains were sequenced from one sample in a study of OX40 agonist ivuxolimab in advanced cancers. The assay was immunoSEQ multiplex PCR, and TCRdb's table has in-frame clones only and misses some. The table lists around 80,000 clones, approximately 86% of them singletons. Material: CD4+ or CD8+ T cells sorted from blood, obtained in a trial of the OX40 agonist ivuxolimab. These receptors were taken from an adult with an advanced solid tumor such as melanoma, head and neck, liver or kidney cancer.

The chain has TRBV10-3 and TRBJ2-5; TRBD1 matches at 8 bases. This CDR3 contains 13 residues. After removal of 10 bases from V and 2 bases from J, the junction contained 6 bases not matched to a gene. Germline lookup yields CDR1 ENHRY and CDR2 SYGVKD. The DNA of the CDR3 is TGTGCCAGCAGGGGACAGGCTCAAGAGACCCAGTACTTC. It encodes CASRGQAQETQYF.

This chain links TRBV6-1 with TRBJ1-1, with D uncertain. Germline V gives CDR1 MNHNS, CDR2 SASEGT. The CDR3 has 14 amino acids. V lost 3 bases, J lost 6 bases, and 14 bases lay in between. The CDR3 DNA is TGTGCCAGCAGTGAGAGGACCCAAGGGTCTGAAGCTTTCTTT. Protein product: CASSERTQGSEAFF.

This chain links TRBV9 with TRBJ1-5; weak D call: TRBD1 (5 bases). The CDR3 spans 15 residues. Germline values: CDR1 SGDLS, CDR2 YYNGEE. V gave up 0 bases and J gave up 7 bases, with 14 bases separating them. CDR3 DNA sequence: TGTGCCAGCAGCGTAGGGGGCGGTGGGAGCCAGCCCCAGCATTTT. Translated, it gives CASSVGGGGSQPQHF. Supplemented by reference TRBV9 and TRBJ1-5, the full variable domain reads DSGVTQTPKHLITATGQRVTLRCSPRSGDLSVYWYQQSLDQGLQFLIQYYNGEERAKGNILERFSAQQFPDLHSELNLSSLELGDSALYFCASSVGGGGSQPQHFGDGTRLSIL.

J is TRBJ1-1 and V is TRBV10-2, with 10 bases matching TRBD1. V shed 6 bases and J 3 bases; nucleotides not matched to a gene: 7. The CDR3 totals 15 residues. The germline V gene encodes CDR1 WSHSY and CDR2 SAAADI. Written as DNA, the CDR3 is TGCGCCAGCAGAGGGACAGGGGTGGTGTACACTGAAGCTTTCTTT. This gives the protein CASRGTGVVYTEAFF.

This chain joins TRBV7-2 and TRBJ2-5; unclear D gene. Germline V gives CDR1 SGHTA, CDR2 FQGNSA. The V end lost 1 base, the J end lost 1 base, and 7 bases lay between the germline ends. This CDR3 comprises 14 residues. The CDR3 sequence is CASSLEVLQETQYF. CDR3 DNA: TGTGCCAGCAGCTTAGAGGTGCTCCAAGAGACCCAGTACTTC.

J is TRBJ2-7 and V is TRBV30, with D perhaps matching TRBD2 (6 bases). The CDR3 sequence is 16 residues long. Germline V gene data show CDR1 as GTSNPN and CDR2 as SVGIG (reference sequence). The V end lost 2 bases, the J end lost 5 bases, and 22 bases lay between the germline ends. CDR3 region: CAWSPGPGVLPNEQYF. Written as DNA, the CDR3 is TGTGCCTGGAGTCCGGGTCCGGGGGTCCTGCCTAACGAGCAGTACTTC. The entire variable domain, with the rest obtained from reference TRBV30 and TRBJ2-7, is as follows: SQTIHQWPATLVQPVGSPLSLECTVEGTSNPNLYWYRQAAGRGLQLLFYSVGIGQISSEVPQNLSASRPQDRQFILSSKKLLLSDSGFYLCAWSPGPGVLPNEQYFGPGTRLTVT.

The rearrangement uses TRBV18 and TRBJ2-7; D possibly matches TRBD1 or TRBD2 (5 bases each). This CDR3 is 14 amino acids long. V was clipped by 6 bases and J by 4 bases, with 16 bases between them. In germline, CDR1 is KGHSH, CDR2 LQKENI. The CDR3 here is CASSRVGVFYEQYF. CDR3 nucleotide sequence: TGTGCCAGCTCGCGGGTGGGGGTTTTTTACGAGCAGTACTTC.

This chain connects TRBV4-2 to TRBJ2-7; 8 bases are shared with TRBD1. V shed 0 bases and J 1 base; nucleotides not matched to a gene: 8. The CDR3 loop spans 17 amino acids. In germline, CDR1 is LGHNA, CDR2 YNFKEQ. As DNA, the CDR3 is TGTGCCAGCAGCCAAGATCCTGGACAGGGACCTTCCTACGAGCAGTACTTC. Translated: CASSQDPGQGPSYEQYF.

This clone has only a few counts. V and J are TRBV7-9 and TRBJ1-1; D is unresolved. The CDR3 spans 11 residues. V shed 8 bases and J shed 3 bases, with 7 bases lying between them. Per the germline V gene, CDR1 is SEHNR and CDR2 is FQNEAQ (reference sequence). The CDR3 loop reads CASSHYTEAFF. CDR3 DNA sequence: TGTGCCAGCTCCCATTACACTGAAGCTTTCTTT.